What follows are 8 T cell receptor beta chains derived from one specimen sequenced in a study of cytomegalovirus exposure and HLA in healthy donors. The PCR was carried out with 60 Vbeta primers and 13 Jbeta primers. Sequenced by immunoSEQ multiplex PCR; TCRdb stores in-frame clones only, minus some. The sample contains about 100,000 clones, roughly 80% of which appear only once. The material sequenced was PBMCs. The receptors shown here come from a man between 40 and 49 years old in good health and CMV-seropositive.

The CDR3 loop is CASSPGTDETQYF. The CDR3 DNA reads TGTGCCAGCAGCCCGGGGACAGACGAGACCCAGTACTTC. J is TRBJ2-5 and V is TRBV5-4; the match to TRBD1 covers 7 bases. CDR1 and CDR2 (germline): SGHNT, YYREEE (reference sequence). V lost 4 bases to trimming and J lost 5 bases; unmatched junction nucleotides: 5. This CDR3 is built from 13 residues.

The V gene is TRBV9, the J gene TRBJ2-2; 10 bases are a match to TRBD1. There are 15 residues in the CDR3. The junction had 2 bases not matched to a gene; V was cut back by 3 bases and J by 3 bases. CDR1 is SGDLS and CDR2 is YYNGEE in the germline V gene. CDR3 in amino acids: CASSAGTGDTGELFF. CDR3 coding DNA: TGTGCCAGCAGCGCGGGGACAGGGGACACCGGGGAGCTGTTTTTT.

The chain carries TRBV19 and TRBJ1-1; TRBD1 matches at 8 bases. CDR1 LNHDA and CDR2 SQIVND come from the germline V gene (reference sequence). The CDR3 loop spans 13 amino acids. V was clipped by 8 bases and J by 5 bases; unmatched bases: 7. Here the CDR3 reads CASGQGRDTEAFF. In nucleotides, the CDR3 is TGTGCCAGTGGACAGGGCCGAGATACTGAAGCTTTCTTT.

The gene calls are TRBV10-3 and TRBJ2-1; TRBD2 matches 15 bases. This CDR3 has 19 amino acids. In germline, CDR1 is ENHRY, CDR2 SYGVKD. V lost 2 bases, J lost 3 bases, and 8 bases stayed unmatched. In DNA, the CDR3 is TGTGCCATCAGTGAGCCGGGACTAGCGGGAGGAAATGACTACAATGAGCAGTTCTTC. Protein sequence: CAISEPGLAGGNDYNEQFF.

The chain uses TRBV5-6 and TRBJ2-7; D possibly corresponds to TRBD2 (6 bases). Per germline, CDR1 SGHDT and CDR2 YYEEEE. CDR3 length equals 16 residues. Trimming shortened V by 1 base and J by 3 bases, and 17 bases separated the two germline ends. The CDR3 sequence is CASSLQTSRRDYEQYF. CDR3 DNA sequence: TGTGCCAGCAGCTTGCAAACGTCAAGGAGGGACTACGAGCAGTACTTC.

The gene calls are TRBV7-5 and TRBJ1-4. TRBV7-5 represents a pseudogene. CDR3 length: 11 amino acids. The CDR3 is CARSAREKLFF. Written as DNA, the CDR3 is TGTGCCAGAAGCGCGAGGGAAAAACTGTTTTTT.

This clone was detected only a few times. The CDR3 DNA reads TGTGCCAGCAGCTTAATCGGACAGGGGGGGAATGAGCAGTTCTTC. Translation: CASSLIGQGGNEQFF. The chain is built from TRBV7-9 and TRBJ2-1, with 10 bases matching TRBD1. The germline gives CDR1 SEHNR, CDR2 FQNEAQ (reference sequence). This CDR3 comprises 15 residues. Losses at the gene ends were 2 bases for V and 7 bases for J; bases not matched to a gene: 5. Full variable domain (missing parts from reference TRBV7-9 and TRBJ2-1): DTGVSQNPRHKITKRGQNVTFRCDPISEHNRLYWYRQTLGQGPEFLTYFQNEAQLEKSRLLSDRFSAERPKGSFSTLEIQRTEQGDSAMYLCASSLIGQGGNEQFFGPGTRLTVL.

The chain carries TRBV5-5 and TRBJ1-3; possible D gene TRBD1, 6 bases. Germline-derived CDR1 and CDR2 are SGHKS and YYEKEE (reference sequence). CDR3 length: 16 residues. Deletions cut 5 bases from V and 0 bases from J, with 15 bases between. The CDR3 DNA follows: TGTGCCAGCAGACTAACGGACAGTCTCTCTGGAAACACCATATATTTT. Translating gives CASRLTDSLSGNTIYF. The complete variable domain, with remaining parts taken from reference TRBV5-5 and TRBJ1-3, reads DAGVTQSPTHLIKTRGQQVTLRCSPISGHKSVSWYQQVLGQGPQFIFQYYEKEERGRGNFPDRFSARQFPNYSSELNVNALLLGDSALYLCASRLTDSLSGNTIYFGEGSWLTVV.